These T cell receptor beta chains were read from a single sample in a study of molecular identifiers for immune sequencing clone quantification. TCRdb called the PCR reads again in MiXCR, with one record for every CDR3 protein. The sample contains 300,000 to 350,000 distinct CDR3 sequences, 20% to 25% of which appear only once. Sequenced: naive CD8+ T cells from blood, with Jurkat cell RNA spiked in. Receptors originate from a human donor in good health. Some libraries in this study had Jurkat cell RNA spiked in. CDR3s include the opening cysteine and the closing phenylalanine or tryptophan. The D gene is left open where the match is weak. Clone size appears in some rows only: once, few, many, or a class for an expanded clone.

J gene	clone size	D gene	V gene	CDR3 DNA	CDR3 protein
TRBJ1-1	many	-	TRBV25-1	TGTGCCAGCAGTGAATTCGGCAGCTACACTGAAGCTTTCTTT	CASSEFGSYTEAFF
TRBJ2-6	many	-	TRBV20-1	TGCAGTGCTAGCGGACGTACCGGTAGGCCTCCAAACTCTGGGGCCAACGTCCTGACTTTC	CSASGRTGRPPNSGANVLTF
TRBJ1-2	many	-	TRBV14	TGTGCCAGCAGTGATACCAATGTAGGCAGATATGGCTACACCTTC	CASSDTNVGRYGYTF
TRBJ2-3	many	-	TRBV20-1	TGCAGTGCTAGAGATCCTCAAGGGGCCCGCACAGATACGCAGTATTTT	CSARDPQGARTDTQYF
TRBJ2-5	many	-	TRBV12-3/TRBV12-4	TGTGCCAGCAGTCCCCACCGGGGTAGCGGAATCCAAGAGACCCAGTACTTC	CASSPHRGSGIQETQYF
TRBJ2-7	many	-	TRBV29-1	TGCAGCGTTGAAGGGATCGGGGACGAGCAGTACTTC	CSVEGIGDEQYF
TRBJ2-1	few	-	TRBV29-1	TGCAGCGTTGCTCTGGCGTACTCCTACAATGAGCAGTTCTTC	CSVALAYSYNEQFF
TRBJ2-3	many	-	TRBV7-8	TGTGCCAGCAGCTCGACCGGGACTAGCACAGATACGCAGTATTTT	CASSSTGTSTDTQYF
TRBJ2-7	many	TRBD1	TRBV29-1	TGCAGCGTTGTGGGACAGGGGAGCTCCTACGAGCAGTACTTC	CSVVGQGSSYEQYF
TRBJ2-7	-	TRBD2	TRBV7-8	TGTGCCAGCAGCCCCCCGGGGCGGGGGATATACGAGCAGTACTTC	CASSPPGRGIYEQYF